Presented here are 29 T cell receptor beta chains from one specimen sequenced in a study of regulatory T cells in long-lasting Graves disease. For TCR beta, libraries came from iRepertoire HTBI primers and Arm-PCR of CDR3 regions. TCRdb itself ran the multiplex PCR reads through MiXCR, one entry per CDR3 protein. The sample shows hundreds of thousands of distinct CDR3 sequences, roughly 21% of them seen only once. Time point specified: persistent/refractory GD, antithyroid drugs over 5 years with positive TRAb. Scientists built the TCR library using RNA that was extracted from PBMCs. Material: peripheral blood mononuclear cells (PBMCs), obtained when the disease was refractory, from a patient treated with antithyroid drugs. All receptors derive from a female donor with Graves disease.

This clonotype was picked up many times. This rearrangement joins TRBV7-9 to TRBJ2-7, with D unresolved. The CDR3 length is 12 residues. Germline CDR1 is SEHNR and CDR2 is FQNEAQ (reference sequence). Trimming removed 5 bases from V and 5 bases from J, with 10 bases in between. The CDR3 DNA sequence: TGTGCCAGCAGCCCATTCCCCCACGAGCAGTACTTC. Amino acids: CASSPFPHEQYF.

The table lists this clonotype with a few counts. The chain recombines TRBV7-2 with TRBJ1-6; D is undetermined. This CDR3 is 16 amino acids long. Germline V gene lookup returns CDR1 SGHTA and CDR2 FQGNSA. The V end lost 1 base, the J end lost 5 bases, and 12 bases lay between the germline ends. The DNA for the CDR3 is TGTGCCAGCAGCTTAGTGTCCGGGCGAAATAATTCACCCCTCCACTTT. Its protein product is CASSLVSGRNNSPLHF.

This clonotype was found many times. This chain links TRBV20-1 with TRBJ1-2; the match to TRBD1 covers 11 bases. The germline V gene encodes CDR1 DFQATT and CDR2 SNEGSKA (reference sequence). The V and J ends lost 0 bases and 4 bases, in that order; junction bases with no gene match: 10. CDR3 length: 17 amino acids. CDR3 nucleotide sequence: TGCAGTGCTAGAGATCCCTTGTGGACAGGGGGCGCCTATGGCTACACCTTC. Protein sequence: CSARDPLWTGGAYGYTF.

This clonotype was counted many times. The gene calls are TRBV6-1 and TRBJ2-5; D remains ambiguous. The CDR3 totals 12 residues. The V end lost 1 base, the J end lost 5 bases, and 5 bases lay between the germline ends. Looked up from germline, CDR1 is MNHNS and CDR2 is SASEGT. As DNA, the CDR3 is TGTGCCAGCAGTGAAGAAGGGGAGACCCAGTACTTC. It is translated as CASSEEGETQYF.

This clonotype was counted ten times or more. CDR3 nucleotide sequence: TGTGCCACCTTAGAAGAGGGGGGGAGAGTTTACGAGCAGTACTTC. Its translation is CATLEEGGRVYEQYF. V and J are TRBV28 and TRBJ2-7; possibly TRBD2 for D (7 bases). The CDR3 consists of 15 residues. V dropped 10 bases and J dropped 4 bases, with 23 bases sitting between them. Germline CDR1 MDHEN, CDR2 SYDVKM.

This clonotype was counted ten times or more. The J gene is TRBJ1-2, the V gene TRBV12-3 or TRBV12-4, with D hard to call. V was cut by 1 base and J by 5 bases, with 17 bases left in between. This CDR3 has 16 residues. This CDR3 reads CASSLGQSYYRYGYTF. CDR3 DNA: TGTGCCAGCAGTTTAGGGCAGAGCTATTACAGATATGGCTACACCTTC.

This clonotype was counted at least ten times. The V call is TRBV7-9, the J call TRBJ2-5, with D unclear. CDR1 and CDR2 from the germline V gene are SEHNR and FQNEAQ (reference sequence). The ends were cut back, 4 bases at V and 5 bases at J, with 8 bases in the middle. The CDR3 loop spans 12 amino acids. This chain's CDR3 is CASSSVGETQYF. The CDR3 nucleotides are TGTGCCAGCAGCTCTGTGGGGGAGACCCAGTACTTC.

This clonotype was seen many times. The chain has TRBV5-4 and TRBJ1-1; unclear D gene. The CDR3 spans 12 residues. Between the trimmed V and J ends, which lost 0 bases and 8 bases, there was a span of 8 bases. The V gene's germline CDR1 is SGHNT and CDR2 YYREEE (reference sequence). CDR3 residues: CASSLAYGEAFF. The CDR3 DNA reads as TGTGCCAGCAGCTTGGCCTACGGGGAAGCTTTCTTT. The whole variable domain, remainder taken from reference TRBV5-4 and TRBJ1-1, is ETGVTQSPTHLIKTRGQQVTLRCSSQSGHNTVSWYQQALGQGPQFIFQYYREEENGRGNFPPRFSGLQFPNYSSELNVNALELDDSALYLCASSLAYGEAFFGQGTRLTVV.

This clonotype was recorded at least ten times. This sequence joins TRBV2 and TRBJ2-3; 7 positions match TRBD1. The CDR3 spans 14 residues. Unmatched junction bases numbered 8, after V lost 11 bases and J lost 0 bases. CDR1 and CDR2 from the germline V gene are SNHLY and FYNNEI. CDR3 sequence: CAGRQGRSTDTQYF. In DNA form, the CDR3 reads TGTGCCGGACGACAGGGCAGGAGCACAGATACGCAGTATTTT.

The V call is TRBV6-1, the J call TRBJ2-7, with a tentative D call TRBD1 (6 bases). This CDR3 is 15 amino acids long. V shed 0 bases and J shed 3 bases, with 12 bases lying between them. Germline assignment: CDR1 MNHNS and CDR2 SASEGT. CDR3 coding DNA: TGTGCCAGCAGTGAAGCGACAGGACGGGGCTACGAGCAGTACTTC. This translates into CASSEATGRGYEQYF.

The V gene is TRBV29-1, the J gene TRBJ1-1; D uncertain. This CDR3 is 11 amino acids long. V dropped 1 base and J dropped 1 base, with 1 base sitting between them. The V gene's germline CDR1 is SQVTM and CDR2 ANQGSEA. CDR3 DNA: TGCAGCGTTGAAGGGAACACTGAAGCTTTCTTT. Translated, it gives CSVEGNTEAFF.

This clonotype was recorded at least ten times. The chain is built from TRBV12-3 or TRBV12-4 and TRBJ1-5; D gene unclear. V was shortened by 3 bases and J by 2 bases, with 20 bases between the two germline ends. The CDR3 spans 18 residues. DNA for the CDR3: TGTGCCAGCAGTTTGACCACTGGAGGACGGAAAGGCAATCAGCCCCAGCATTTT. Translating gives CASSLTTGGRKGNQPQHF.

This chain uses TRBV6-1 with TRBJ1-6; TRBD1 matches 7 bases. This CDR3 has 12 amino acids. The junction had 2 bases not matched to a gene; V was cut back by 7 bases and J by 8 bases. CDR1 and CDR2 (germline): MNHNS, SASEGT. CDR3 coding DNA: TGTGCCAGCACGCAGGGGGATTCACCCCTCCACTTT. Amino acids: CASTQGDSPLHF.

This clonotype has a count of ten or more. The chain recombines TRBV30 with TRBJ1-1; D is unclear. V lost 1 base to trimming and J lost 3 bases, with 9 bases between them. The germline V gene encodes CDR1 GTSNPN and CDR2 SVGIG (reference sequence). The CDR3 contains 13 residues. CDR3 loop: CAWSGELDTEAFF. The CDR3 nucleotides are TGTGCCTGGAGTGGCGAATTGGACACTGAAGCTTTCTTT.

V gene TRBV5-1 combines with J gene TRBJ2-1; 13 bases are a match to TRBD2. Germline loops: CDR1 SGHRS, CDR2 YFSETQ. CDR3 length: 18 residues. The junction had 13 bases not matched to a gene; V was cut back by 4 bases and J by 6 bases. The CDR3 region is CASSTGTSGVLSSNEQFF. For the CDR3, the DNA is TGCGCCAGCAGCACCGGGACTAGCGGGGTCCTCTCGAGCAATGAGCAGTTCTTC. Variable domain in full (rest from reference TRBV5-1 and TRBJ2-1): KAGVTQTPRYLIKTRGQQVTLSCSPISGHRSVSWYQQTPGQGLQFLFEYFSETQRNKGNFPGRFSGRQFSNSRSEMNVSTLELGDSALYLCASSTGTSGVLSSNEQFFGPGTRLTVL.

This clonotype was seen a handful of times. V and J are TRBV2 and TRBJ1-6, with D maybe TRBD1 (5 bases). This CDR3 is built from 14 residues. Per the germline V gene, CDR1 is SNHLY and CDR2 is FYNNEI. Trimming stripped 2 bases from V and 7 bases from J, with 9 bases between. CDR3 sequence (DNA): TGTGCCAGCAGTGAAACGCGGACAAATTCACCCCTCCACTTT. It specifies CASSETRTNSPLHF.

The chain carries TRBV18 and TRBJ1-5, with TRBD1 as a possible D gene (5 bases). CDR1 KGHSH and CDR2 LQKENI come from the germline V gene. V lost 8 bases, J lost 5 bases, and 31 bases lay in between. The CDR3 covers 19 residues. CDR3 protein: CASTRQRQAMYRAHQPQHF. The CDR3 region has the DNA TGTGCCAGCACGAGACAGCGCCAAGCCATGTATCGCGCGCATCAGCCCCAGCATTTT.

This clonotype was seen only a few times. The rearrangement joins TRBV10-2 to TRBJ2-2; D is perhaps TRBD2 (5 bases). This CDR3 has 14 residues. The germline gives CDR1 WSHSY, CDR2 SAAADI. The germline V and J ends were trimmed by 2 bases and 6 bases, with 10 bases remaining between them. The CDR3 DNA reads TGCGCCAGCAGTGAGATTTGGGGAGCCGGGGAGCTGTTTTTT. This gives the protein CASSEIWGAGELFF.

The rearrangement links TRBV18 to TRBJ1-5; tentatively, D is TRBD1 (6 bases). The germline V gene encodes CDR1 KGHSH and CDR2 LQKENI. The CDR3 sequence is 13 residues long. Trimming stripped 8 bases from V and 7 bases from J, with 15 bases between. The CDR3: CASRRDTVQPQHF. CDR3 coding DNA: TGTGCCAGCCGCCGGGACACCGTACAGCCCCAGCATTTT.

In this sample, this clonotype turned up many times. This rearrangement joins TRBV3-1 to TRBJ1-5; D uncertain. The CDR3 is 13 amino acids. Trimming removed 4 bases from V and 4 bases from J, with 8 bases in between. Germline lookup yields CDR1 LGHDT and CDR2 YNNKEL (reference sequence). The DNA for the CDR3 is TGTGCCAGCAGCCCCGCCGGAAATCAGCCCCAGCATTTT. Residues: CASSPAGNQPQHF. Drawing the rest from reference TRBV3-1 and TRBJ1-5, the complete variable domain is DTAVSQTPKYLVTQMGNDKSIKCEQNLGHDTMYWYKQDSKKFLKIMFSYNNKELIINETVPNRFSPKSPDKAHLNLHINSLELGDSAVYFCASSPAGNQPQHFGDGTRLSIL.

This clonotype was observed many times. CDR3 amino acids: CASSLGLAGLAKNIQYF. The CDR3 DNA sequence: TGTGCCAGCAGTTTAGGACTAGCGGGCCTAGCCAAAAACATTCAGTACTTC. The V gene is TRBV12-3 or TRBV12-4, the J gene TRBJ2-4; 10 nucleotides agree with TRBD2. The V segment lost 1 base and the J segment 0 bases; nucleotides outside the gene matches: 3. The CDR3 spans 17 residues.

This clonotype was counted between two and nine times. The chain has TRBV7-9 and TRBJ1-6, with D perhaps TRBD1 (6 bases). The CDR3 runs 15 residues. Germline V gene sequence: CDR1 SEHNR, CDR2 FQNEAQ (reference sequence). V lost 5 bases and J lost 9, with 17 bases in between. DNA of the CDR3: TGTGCCAGCAGCAACCAGGGGTTCCTTGGTTCACCCCTCCACTTT. This translates into CASSNQGFLGSPLHF.

Many counts were recorded for this clonotype. The gene calls are TRBV6-5 and TRBJ1-2; 7 bases fit TRBD1. Trimming cost V 2 bases and J 7 bases; bases outside gene matches: 7. CDR1 is MNHEY, CDR2 SVGAGI, per germline. The CDR3 sequence is 14 residues long. The CDR3 spells CASSYNRGASGYTF. As DNA, the CDR3 is TGTGCCAGCAGTTACAACAGGGGCGCGTCTGGCTACACCTTC.

The rearrangement uses TRBV20-1 and TRBJ2-2, with D possibly being TRBD2 (5 bases). Deletions cut 1 base from V and 5 bases from J, with 8 bases between. CDR1 and CDR2 (germline): DFQATT, SNEGSKA (reference sequence). This CDR3 contains 13 residues. The CDR3 spells CSARVSGTGELFF. The CDR3 DNA sequence: TGCAGTGCTAGAGTTTCGGGGACCGGGGAGCTGTTTTTT.

J is TRBJ2-7 and V is TRBV28, with 13 bases identical to TRBD2. Germline V CDR1 and CDR2: MDHEN, SYDVKM. CDR3 length: 17 residues. J lost 2 bases, V lost 5 bases, and 9 bases had no gene match. The chain's CDR3 is CASSTRTSGSIPYEQYF. CDR3 nucleotides: TGTGCCAGCAGTACCCGGACTAGCGGGAGTATCCCCTACGAGCAGTACTTC.

This clonotype has at least ten counts. The CDR3 region is CSARDRGVAFF. As DNA, the CDR3 is TGCAGTGCTAGAGATCGAGGGGTAGCTTTCTTT. The V gene is TRBV20-1, the J gene TRBJ1-1; perhaps TRBD1 as D (5 bases). Looked up from germline, CDR1 is DFQATT and CDR2 is SNEGSKA (reference sequence). This CDR3 has 11 residues. Trimming cost V 0 bases and J 10 bases, with 9 bases left between them.

This chain links TRBV7-9 with TRBJ2-7; either TRBD1 or TRBD2 may supply D (5 bases each). CDR1 is SEHNR, CDR2 FQNEAQ, per germline (reference sequence). V lost 0 bases and J lost 1, with 10 bases in between. The CDR3 has 15 residues. The CDR3 spells CASSLAGDVSYEQYF. The CDR3 region has the DNA TGTGCCAGCAGCTTAGCGGGGGACGTATCCTACGAGCAGTACTTC. The full variable domain, in which reference TRBV7-9 and TRBJ2-7 provide the parts outside the CDR3, is DTGVSQNPRHKITKRGQNVTFRCDPISEHNRLYWYRQTLGQGPEFLTYFQNEAQLEKSRLLSDRFSAERPKGSFSTLEIQRTEQGDSAMYLCASSLAGDVSYEQYFGPGTRLTVT.

About this clonotype itself: A much larger clone lies one base from this, so it may be a read error. The chain couples TRBV10-3 to TRBJ2-7; a possible D gene is TRBD1 (7 bases). V lost 3 bases, J lost 4 bases, and 19 bases lay in between. CDR1 is ENHRY and CDR2 is SYGVKD in the germline V gene. The CDR3 covers 16 residues. CDR3 nucleotide sequence: TGTGCCATCAGTGAAGCGCTTCGTCAGGGGGGTTACGAGCAGTACTTC. Protein product: CAISEALRQGGYEQYF.

CDR3 sequence: CASSRPGQGTDTQYF. CDR3 sequence (DNA): TGTGCCAGCAGTCGACCGGGACAGGGAACAGATACGCAGTATTTT. V and J are TRBV28 and TRBJ2-3; 9 nucleotides align to TRBD1. V gave up 5 bases and J gave up 3 bases; unmatched junction bases: 6. This CDR3 contains 15 residues. Germline assignment: CDR1 MDHEN and CDR2 SYDVKM.